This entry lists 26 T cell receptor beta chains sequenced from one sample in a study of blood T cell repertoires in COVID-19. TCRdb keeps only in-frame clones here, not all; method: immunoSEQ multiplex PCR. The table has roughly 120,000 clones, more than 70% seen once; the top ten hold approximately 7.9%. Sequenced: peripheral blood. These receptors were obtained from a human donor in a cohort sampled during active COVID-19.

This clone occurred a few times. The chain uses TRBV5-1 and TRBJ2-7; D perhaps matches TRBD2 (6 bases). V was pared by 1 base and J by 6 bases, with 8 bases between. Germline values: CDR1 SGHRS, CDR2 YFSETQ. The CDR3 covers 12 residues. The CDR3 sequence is CASSLQGLEQYF. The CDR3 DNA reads TGCGCCAGCAGCTTGCAGGGACTCGAGCAGTACTTC. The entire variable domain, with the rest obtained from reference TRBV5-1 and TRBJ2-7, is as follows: KAGVTQTPRYLIKTRGQQVTLSCSPISGHRSVSWYQQTPGQGLQFLFEYFSETQRNKGNFPGRFSGRQFSNSRSEMNVSTLELGDSALYLCASSLQGLEQYFGPGTRLTVT.

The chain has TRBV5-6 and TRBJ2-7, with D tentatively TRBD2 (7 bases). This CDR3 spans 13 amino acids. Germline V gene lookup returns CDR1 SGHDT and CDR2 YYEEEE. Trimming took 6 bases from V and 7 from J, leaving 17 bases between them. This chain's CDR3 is CASTRRGALEQYF. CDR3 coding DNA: TGTGCCAGCACCCGTCGGGGGGCGCTGGAGCAGTACTTC.

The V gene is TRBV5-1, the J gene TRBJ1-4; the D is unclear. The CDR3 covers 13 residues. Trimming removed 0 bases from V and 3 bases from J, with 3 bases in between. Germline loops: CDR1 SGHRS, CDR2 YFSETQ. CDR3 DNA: TGCGCCAGCAGCTTGGGGCCTAATGAAAAACTGTTTTTT. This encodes CASSLGPNEKLFF.

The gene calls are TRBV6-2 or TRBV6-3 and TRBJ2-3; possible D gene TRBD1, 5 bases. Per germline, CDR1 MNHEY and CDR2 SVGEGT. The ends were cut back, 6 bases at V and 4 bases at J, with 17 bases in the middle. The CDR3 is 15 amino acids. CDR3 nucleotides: TGTGCCAGCAGCCCCGTTAAGTCCAGGGCAGATACGCAGTATTTT. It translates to CASSPVKSRADTQYF.

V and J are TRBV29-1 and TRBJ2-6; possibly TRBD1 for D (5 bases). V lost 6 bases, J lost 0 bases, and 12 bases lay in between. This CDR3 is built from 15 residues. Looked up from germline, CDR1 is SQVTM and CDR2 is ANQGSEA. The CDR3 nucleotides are TGCAGCGTCTCACAGGCCCACTCTGGGGCCAACGTCCTGACTTTC. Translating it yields CSVSQAHSGANVLTF. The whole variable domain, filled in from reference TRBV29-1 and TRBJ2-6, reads SAVISQKPSRDICQRGTSLTIQCQVDSQVTMMFWYRQQPGQSLTLIATANQGSEATYESGFVIDKFPISRPNLTFSTLTVSNMSPEDSSIYLCSVSQAHSGANVLTFGAGSRLTVL.

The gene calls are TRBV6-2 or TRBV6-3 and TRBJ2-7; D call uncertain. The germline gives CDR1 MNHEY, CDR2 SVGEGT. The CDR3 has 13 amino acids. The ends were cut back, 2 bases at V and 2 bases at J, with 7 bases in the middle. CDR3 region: CASSYLRTYEQYF. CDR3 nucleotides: TGTGCCAGCAGTTACCTGAGAACCTACGAGCAGTACTTC.

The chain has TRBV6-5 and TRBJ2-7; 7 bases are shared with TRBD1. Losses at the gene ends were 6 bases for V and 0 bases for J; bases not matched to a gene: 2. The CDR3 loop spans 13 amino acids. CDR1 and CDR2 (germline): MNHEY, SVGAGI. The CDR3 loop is CASRDRVSYEQYF. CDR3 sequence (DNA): TGTGCCAGCAGAGACAGGGTCTCCTACGAGCAGTACTTC.

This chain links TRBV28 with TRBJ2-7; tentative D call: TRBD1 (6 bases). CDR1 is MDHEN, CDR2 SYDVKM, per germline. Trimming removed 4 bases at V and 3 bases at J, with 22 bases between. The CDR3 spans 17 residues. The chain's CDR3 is CASSSIPHRAGSYEQYF. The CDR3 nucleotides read TGTGCCAGCAGTTCTATACCCCACAGGGCAGGAAGCTACGAGCAGTACTTC.

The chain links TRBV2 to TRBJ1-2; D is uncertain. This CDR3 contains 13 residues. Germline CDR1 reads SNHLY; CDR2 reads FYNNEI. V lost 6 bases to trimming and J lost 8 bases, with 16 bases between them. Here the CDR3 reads CASRLEGLGGYTF. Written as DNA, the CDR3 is TGTGCCAGCAGGCTAGAGGGTTTAGGCGGCTACACCTTC.

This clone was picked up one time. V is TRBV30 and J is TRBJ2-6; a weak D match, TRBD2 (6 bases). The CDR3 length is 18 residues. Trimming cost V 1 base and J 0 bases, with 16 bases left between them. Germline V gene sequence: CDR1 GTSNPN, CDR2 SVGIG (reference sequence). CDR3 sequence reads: CAWSAGPLAVSGANVLTF. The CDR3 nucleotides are TGTGCCTGGAGTGCAGGCCCATTAGCGGTCTCTGGGGCCAACGTCCTGACTTTC.

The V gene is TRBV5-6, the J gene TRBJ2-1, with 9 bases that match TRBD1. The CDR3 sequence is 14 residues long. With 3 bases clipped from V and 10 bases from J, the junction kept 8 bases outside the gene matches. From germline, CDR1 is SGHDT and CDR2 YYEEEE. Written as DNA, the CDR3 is TGTGCCAGCAGCTGGGGGGGACAGGGTAACGAGCAGTTCTTC. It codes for CASSWGGQGNEQFF.

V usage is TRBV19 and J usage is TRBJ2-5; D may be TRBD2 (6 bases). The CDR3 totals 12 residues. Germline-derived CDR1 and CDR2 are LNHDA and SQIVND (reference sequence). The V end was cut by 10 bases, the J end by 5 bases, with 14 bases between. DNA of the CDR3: TGTGCCACCTCGGAGGGTAGGGAGACCCAGTACTTC. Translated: CATSEGRETQYF. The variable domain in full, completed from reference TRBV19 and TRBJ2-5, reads DGGITQSPKYLFRKEGQNVTLSCEQNLNHDAMYWYRQDPGQGLRLIYYSQIVNDFQKGDIAEGYSVSREKKESFPLTVTSAQKNPTAFYLCATSEGRETQYFGPGTRLLVL.

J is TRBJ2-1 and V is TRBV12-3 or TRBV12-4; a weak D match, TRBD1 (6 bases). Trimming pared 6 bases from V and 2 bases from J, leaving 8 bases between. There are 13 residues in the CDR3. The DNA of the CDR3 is TGTGCCAGCAGGGGACAAACCTACAATGAGCAGTTCTTC. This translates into CASRGQTYNEQFF.

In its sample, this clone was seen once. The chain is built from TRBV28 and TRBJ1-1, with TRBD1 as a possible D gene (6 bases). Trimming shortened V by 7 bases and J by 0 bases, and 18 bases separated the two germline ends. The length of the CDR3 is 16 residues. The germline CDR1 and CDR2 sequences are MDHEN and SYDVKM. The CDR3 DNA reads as TGTGCCAGCATCCCGGACAGTCTGACCTTGAACACTGAAGCTTTCTTT. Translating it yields CASIPDSLTLNTEAFF.

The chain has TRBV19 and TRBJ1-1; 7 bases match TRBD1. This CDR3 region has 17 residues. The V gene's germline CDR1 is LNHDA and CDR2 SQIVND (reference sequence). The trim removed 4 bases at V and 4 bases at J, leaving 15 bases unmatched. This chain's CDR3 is CASSRVGNRGRSTEAFF. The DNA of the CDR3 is TGTGCCAGTAGTAGGGTAGGCAACAGGGGTAGGAGCACTGAAGCTTTCTTT.

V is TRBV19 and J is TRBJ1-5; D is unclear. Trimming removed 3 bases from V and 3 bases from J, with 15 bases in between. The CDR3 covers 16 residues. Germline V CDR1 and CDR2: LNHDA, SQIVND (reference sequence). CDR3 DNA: TGTGCCAGTAGTATCGGGTCGGTGGCAACCAATCAGCCCCAGCATTTT. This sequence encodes CASSIGSVATNQPQHF.

The CDR3 DNA follows: TGTGCCTGGACTCGTCCCGGGACAGGGAACTATGGCTACACCTTC. It encodes CAWTRPGTGNYGYTF. The chain combines TRBV30 with TRBJ1-2; 9 bases agree with TRBD1. Germline V gene lookup returns CDR1 GTSNPN and CDR2 SVGIG (reference sequence). The CDR3 runs to 15 residues. V was pared by 4 bases and J by 2 bases, with 8 bases of the junction left unmatched.

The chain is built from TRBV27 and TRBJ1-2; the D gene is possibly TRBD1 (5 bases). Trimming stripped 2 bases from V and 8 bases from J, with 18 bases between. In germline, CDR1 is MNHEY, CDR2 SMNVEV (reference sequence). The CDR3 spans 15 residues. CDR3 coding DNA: TGTGCCAGCAGTTTAGTTGGGGCCAGGGACTTAGGCTACACCTTC. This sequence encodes CASSLVGARDLGYTF.

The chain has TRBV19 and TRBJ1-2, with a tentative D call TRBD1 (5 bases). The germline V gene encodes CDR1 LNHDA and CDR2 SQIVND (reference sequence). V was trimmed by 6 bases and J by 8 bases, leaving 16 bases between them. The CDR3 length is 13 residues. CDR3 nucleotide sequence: TGTGCCAGTAGCCCGCGGGGACTCTCCGGCTACACCTTC. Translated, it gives CASSPRGLSGYTF.

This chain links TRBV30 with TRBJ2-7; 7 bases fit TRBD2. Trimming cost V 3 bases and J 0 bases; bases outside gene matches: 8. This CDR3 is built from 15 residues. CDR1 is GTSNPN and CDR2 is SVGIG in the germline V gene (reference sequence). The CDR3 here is CAWRPGGSLSYEQYF. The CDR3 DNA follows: TGTGCCTGGAGGCCGGGGGGTTCCCTCTCCTACGAGCAGTACTTC.

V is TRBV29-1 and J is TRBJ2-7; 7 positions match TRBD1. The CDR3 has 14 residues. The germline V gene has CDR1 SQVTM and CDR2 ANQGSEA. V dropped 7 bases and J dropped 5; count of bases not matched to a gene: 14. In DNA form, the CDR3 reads TGCAGCGCTCGCGCGACAGGGTTTGTCAACGAGCAGTACTTC. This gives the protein CSARATGFVNEQYF.

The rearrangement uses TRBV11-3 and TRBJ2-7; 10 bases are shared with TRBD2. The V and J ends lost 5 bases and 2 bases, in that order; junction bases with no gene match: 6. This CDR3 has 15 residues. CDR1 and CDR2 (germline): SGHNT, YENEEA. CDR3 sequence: CASSEQRGGTYEQYF. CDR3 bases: TGTGCCAGCAGCGAACAGCGGGGGGGGACCTACGAGCAGTACTTC.

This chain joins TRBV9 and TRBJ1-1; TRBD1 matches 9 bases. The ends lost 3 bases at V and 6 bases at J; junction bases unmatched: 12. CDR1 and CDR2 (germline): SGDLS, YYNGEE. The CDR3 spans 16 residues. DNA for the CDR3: TGTGCCAGCAGCGACCCTTTACAGGGGGCTCGTTCTGAAGCTTTCTTT. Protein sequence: CASSDPLQGARSEAFF.

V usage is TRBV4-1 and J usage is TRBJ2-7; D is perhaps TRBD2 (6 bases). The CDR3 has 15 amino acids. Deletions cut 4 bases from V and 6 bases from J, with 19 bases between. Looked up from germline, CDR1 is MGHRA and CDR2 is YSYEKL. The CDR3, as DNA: TGCGCCAGCAGCCTAGAACCGGGGCGGGATCTCGAGCAGTACTTC. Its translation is CASSLEPGRDLEQYF.

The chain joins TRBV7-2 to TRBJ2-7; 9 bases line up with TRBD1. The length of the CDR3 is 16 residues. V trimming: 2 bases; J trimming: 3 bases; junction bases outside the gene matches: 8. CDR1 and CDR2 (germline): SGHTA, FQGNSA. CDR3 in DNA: TGTGCCAGCAGCTTATCCCCGGGACAGGGAGGCTACGAGCAGTACTTC. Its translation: CASSLSPGQGGYEQYF.

CDR3 DNA: TGTGCCAGCAGCTCTCCGGGACTAGCGGAGCGCGAGCAGTACTTC. This encodes CASSSPGLAEREQYF. The chain links TRBV28 to TRBJ2-7; 11 bases are shared with TRBD2. V lost 6 bases, J lost 6 bases, and 10 bases stayed unmatched. In germline, CDR1 is MDHEN, CDR2 SYDVKM. The CDR3 covers 15 residues.